Each of the 23 T cell receptor beta chains below was sequenced from the same sample in a study of STAT3 mutations in large granular lymphocyte leukemia. Study results and caveats: In T-cell large granular lymphocyte leukemia, about half of patients showed multiple immunodominant subclonotypes.

Sequencing was performed with immunoSEQ multiplex PCR; in TCRdb, only in-frame clones are kept and a portion is missing. This table holds over 30,000 clones, approximately 90% found once. Their antigens remain unidentified. Input material: PBMCs. All receptors derive from a human donor with T large granular lymphocyte leukemia. Some clones in this sample may be carry-over from other donors' samples.

The rearrangement joins TRBV21-1 to TRBJ2-1. TRBV21-1 is annotated as a pseudogene. This CDR3 is 10 amino acids long. The CDR3 spells CARTVGEQFF. The DNA of the CDR3 is TGTGCTAGGACGGTAGGTGAGCAGTTCTTC.

This clone was seen only a few times. The chain combines TRBV5-1 with TRBJ1-6, with 7 bases identical to TRBD1. The CDR3 is 17 residues long. Germline V gene lookup returns CDR1 SGHRS and CDR2 YFSETQ. The junction had 10 bases not matched to a gene; V was cut back by 0 bases and J by 7 bases. For the CDR3, the DNA is TGCGCCAGCAGCTTGGGCCCTTGGGACAGTAAGAATTCACCCCTCCACTTT. Translated: CASSLGPWDSKNSPLHF.

V is TRBV7-9 and J is TRBJ2-7; D gene unclear. Germline V gene lookup returns CDR1 SEHNR and CDR2 FQNEAQ (reference sequence). This CDR3 has 15 residues. Deletions cut 0 bases from V and 3 bases from J, with 12 bases between. CDR3 in DNA: TGTGCCAGCAGCTTAGCCGTCGGCAGCCTCTACGAGCAGTACGTC. Protein: CASSLAVGSLYEQYV.

V is TRBV5-1 and J is TRBJ2-3; D is perhaps TRBD2 (6 bases). V shed 3 bases and J shed 7 bases, with 15 bases lying between them. The CDR3 is 14 residues long. Per the germline V gene, CDR1 is SGHRS and CDR2 is YFSETQ. The CDR3 bases are TGCGCCAGCAGCTACCGGGACGGCGGGAATACGCAGTATTTT. This sequence encodes CASSYRDGGNTQYF.

V and J are TRBV18 and TRBJ1-5; D gene ambiguous. The germline CDR1 and CDR2 sequences are KGHSH and LQKENI. The V gene lost 2 bases and the J gene lost 4 bases, with 9 bases spanning the gap. The CDR3 loop spans 14 amino acids. DNA for the CDR3: TGTGCCAGCTCACCAGGGCAGACGAATCAGCCCCAGCATTTT. Its translation: CASSPGQTNQPQHF. The full variable domain, in which reference TRBV18 and TRBJ1-5 provide the parts outside the CDR3, is NAGVMQNPRHLVRRRGQEARLRCSPMKGHSHVYWYRQLPEEGLKFMVYLQKENIIDESGMPKERFSAEFPKEGPSILRIQQVVRGDSAAYFCASSPGQTNQPQHFGDGTRLSIL.

The chain recombines TRBV10-2 with TRBJ1-1, with TRBD1 as a possible D gene (5 bases). CDR3 length: 14 residues. CDR1 WSHSY and CDR2 SAAADI come from the germline V gene. V lost 7 bases and J lost 4, with 16 bases in between. The DNA of the CDR3 is TGCGCCAGCATTCCCGGAAGGGGTACCACTGAAGCTTTCTTT. It translates to CASIPGRGTTEAFF.

This chain joins TRBV5-1 and TRBJ2-7; D not certain. There are 13 residues in the CDR3. The germline gives CDR1 SGHRS, CDR2 YFSETQ. V was shortened by 4 bases and J by 0 bases, with 8 bases between the two germline ends. The CDR3 reads CASSLTVSYEQYF. The CDR3 region has the DNA TGCGCCAGCAGCCTTACAGTCTCCTACGAGCAGTACTTC.

This sequence joins TRBV2 and TRBJ1-6, with a weak D call TRBD1 (6 bases). V shed 8 bases and J shed 7 bases, with 15 bases lying between them. Germline V gene sequence: CDR1 SNHLY, CDR2 FYNNEI. CDR3 length equals 14 residues. The CDR3 DNA reads TGTGCCAGCCTAGGGGGGTCCTCGAATTCACCCCTCCACTTT. Amino acids: CASLGGSSNSPLHF.

The chain combines TRBV5-5 with TRBJ2-1; D gene unclear. Germline V gives CDR1 SGHKS, CDR2 YYEKEE (reference sequence). V lost 4 bases and J 3 bases, leaving 20 bases between the germline ends. The CDR3 runs 17 residues. The CDR3: CASSQRQVRTSYNEQFF. The DNA of the CDR3 is TGTGCCAGCAGCCAAAGACAAGTGCGAACGAGCTACAATGAGCAGTTCTTC.

This clone has only a few counts. The chain has TRBV9 and TRBJ2-2, with D maybe TRBD1 (5 bases). V was trimmed by 0 bases and J by 4 bases, leaving 13 bases between them. The germline V gene has CDR1 SGDLS and CDR2 YYNGEE. CDR3 length: 16 residues. The CDR3: CASSVALARATGELFF. CDR3 DNA: TGTGCCAGCAGCGTAGCCCTTGCCAGGGCCACCGGGGAGCTGTTTTTT.

This rearrangement joins TRBV13 to TRBJ2-7; D gene unclear. The CDR3 is made up of 15 amino acids. Germline values: CDR1 PRHDT, CDR2 FYEKMQ (reference sequence). Trimming took off 1 base at V and 3 bases at J, with 13 bases between the two ends. CDR3 bases: TGTGCCAGCAGCTTAGCTACAAGTATAGGCTACGAGCAGTACTTC. Translated, it gives CASSLATSIGYEQYF. Looking up the rest from reference TRBV13 and TRBJ2-7 gives the full variable domain: AAGVIQSPRHLIKEKRETATLKCYPIPRHDTVYWYQQGPGQDPQFLISFYEKMQSDKGSIPDRFSAQQFSDYHSELNMSSLELGDSALYFCASSLATSIGYEQYFGPGTRLTVT.

The chain combines TRBV5-1 with TRBJ1-2, with unresolved D. V gave up 2 bases and J gave up 2 bases, with 7 bases separating them. CDR1 and CDR2 from the germline V gene are SGHRS and YFSETQ. The CDR3 is 13 amino acids. CDR3 in DNA: TGCGCCAGCAGCTTTCCGGGAAACTATGGCTACACCTTC. The encoded protein is CASSFPGNYGYTF.

This chain connects TRBV5-1 to TRBJ1-1; no clear D gene. CDR3 length equals 13 residues. CDR1 is SGHRS and CDR2 is YFSETQ in the germline V gene. V shed 5 bases and J shed 5 bases, with 13 bases lying between them. The CDR3 reads CASSTGPRTEAFF. The CDR3 DNA sequence: TGCGCCAGCAGTACCGGGCCGAGGACTGAAGCTTTCTTT. The full variable domain, in which reference TRBV5-1 and TRBJ1-1 provide the parts outside the CDR3, is KAGVTQTPRYLIKTRGQQVTLSCSPISGHRSVSWYQQTPGQGLQFLFEYFSETQRNKGNFPGRFSGRQFSNSRSEMNVSTLELGDSALYLCASSTGPRTEAFFGQGTRLTVV.

The chain couples TRBV28 to TRBJ1-4, with 7 bases that match TRBD1. V dropped 5 bases and J dropped 6; count of bases not matched to a gene: 9. The length of the CDR3 is 15 residues. The germline V gene has CDR1 MDHEN and CDR2 SYDVKM. The CDR3 loop is CASSLPKGAYEKLFF. CDR3 sequence (DNA): TGTGCCAGCAGTCTCCCCAAGGGGGCGTATGAAAAACTGTTTTTT.

The chain is built from TRBV9 and TRBJ2-1, with D unclear. V lost 0 bases and J 9 bases, leaving 10 bases between the germline ends. The CDR3 is 13 amino acids. Germline values: CDR1 SGDLS, CDR2 YYNGEE. Written as DNA, the CDR3 is TGTGCCAGCAGCGTAGCGGGCGGCGGTGAGCAGTTCTTC. Its protein product is CASSVAGGGEQFF.

This chain connects TRBV6-1 to TRBJ1-5; no firm D call. The CDR3 contains 15 residues. The germline V and J ends were trimmed by 1 base and 14 bases, with 21 bases remaining between them. Per the germline V gene, CDR1 is MNHNS and CDR2 is SASEGT. The CDR3: CASSEDPGASMNEHF. CDR3 DNA: TGTGCCAGCAGTGAAGACCCAGGTGCAAGCATGAATGAGCATTTT.

V and J are TRBV23-1 and TRBJ2-6; a weak D match, TRBD2 (6 bases). TRBV23-1 is placed among ORFs of uncertain function. The length of the CDR3 is 16 residues. V lost 8 bases and J lost 4, with 18 bases in between. In DNA, the CDR3 is TGCGCCAGCGCGGGTTGGCGGGGCGGAGGGGCCAACGTCCTGACTTTC. Translated, it gives CASAGWRGGGANVLTF.

The chain uses TRBV11-2 and TRBJ2-3, with D unresolved. This CDR3 has 16 residues. Per the germline V gene, CDR1 is SGHAT and CDR2 is FQNNGV. Trimming took off 1 base at V and 1 base at J, with 12 bases between the two ends. The CDR3 sequence is CASSLAGNWGTDTQYF. CDR3 sequence (DNA): TGTGCCAGCAGCTTAGCTGGTAACTGGGGCACAGATACGCAGTATTTT.

This clone appeared a few times. The chain joins TRBV11-2 to TRBJ2-7; TRBD1 is a possible D gene (6 bases). This CDR3 has 16 residues. Germline CDR1 is SGHAT and CDR2 is FQNNGV. V was pared by 6 bases and J by 2 bases, with 20 bases between. CDR3 amino acids: CASSSLTGLPPYEQYF. The CDR3 DNA is TGTGCCAGCAGTTCCCTGACAGGCTTACCCCCCTACGAGCAGTACTTC.

The CDR3 loop is CSVVTGAGANVLTF. CDR3 bases: TGCAGCGTTGTTACAGGGGCTGGGGCCAACGTCCTGACTTTC. The chain employs TRBV29-1 and TRBJ2-6, with TRBD1 matching over 7 bases. This CDR3 comprises 14 residues. Germline CDR1 and CDR2: SQVTM and ANQGSEA. J was trimmed by 2 bases and V by 4 bases; bases with no gene match: 2. Full variable domain (rest looked up from reference TRBV29-1 and TRBJ2-6): SAVISQKPSRDICQRGTSLTIQCQVDSQVTMMFWYRQQPGQSLTLIATANQGSEATYESGFVIDKFPISRPNLTFSTLTVSNMSPEDSSIYLCSVVTGAGANVLTFGAGSRLTVL.

The gene calls are TRBV21-1 and TRBJ1-6. TRBV21-1 is flagged as a pseudogene. This CDR3 contains 14 residues. The DNA for the CDR3 is TGTGCCAGCAGTGGAGCGCTCTATAATTCACCCCTCCACTTT. It specifies CASSGALYNSPLHF.

This rearrangement joins TRBV11-2 to TRBJ1-2; 8 bases agree with TRBD1. V was pared by 1 base and J by 1 base, with 5 bases of the junction left unmatched. The CDR3 extends over 16 amino acids. Germline CDR1 is SGHAT and CDR2 is FQNNGV. The DNA of the CDR3 is TGTGCCAGCAGCTTAGTACAGGGGGGCTTTAACTATGGCTACACCTTC. This sequence encodes CASSLVQGGFNYGYTF.

The V call is TRBV27, the J call TRBJ1-1; D not certain. The V end was cut by 9 bases, the J end by 5 bases, with 13 bases between. The CDR3 covers 12 residues. Germline lookup yields CDR1 MNHEY and CDR2 SMNVEV (reference sequence). Written as DNA, the CDR3 is TGTGCCAGTAACAGCGGTGGGACTGAAGCTTTCTTT. Translation gives CASNSGGTEAFF.